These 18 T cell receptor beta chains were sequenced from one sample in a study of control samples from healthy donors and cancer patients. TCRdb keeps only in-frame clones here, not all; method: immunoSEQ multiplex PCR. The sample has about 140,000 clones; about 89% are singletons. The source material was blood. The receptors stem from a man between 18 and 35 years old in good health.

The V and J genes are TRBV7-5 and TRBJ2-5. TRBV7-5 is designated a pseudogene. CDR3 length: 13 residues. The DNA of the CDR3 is TGTGTCAGAAGCTCACAGGGAGGAGAGACCCAGTACTTC. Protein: CVRSSQGGETQYF.

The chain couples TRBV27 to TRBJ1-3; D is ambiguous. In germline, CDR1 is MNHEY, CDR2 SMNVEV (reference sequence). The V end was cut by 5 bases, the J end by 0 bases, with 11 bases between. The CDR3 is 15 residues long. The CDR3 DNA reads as TGTGCCAGCAGTCTCAGGCCCTCCTCTGGAAACACCATATATTTT. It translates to CASSLRPSSGNTIYF.

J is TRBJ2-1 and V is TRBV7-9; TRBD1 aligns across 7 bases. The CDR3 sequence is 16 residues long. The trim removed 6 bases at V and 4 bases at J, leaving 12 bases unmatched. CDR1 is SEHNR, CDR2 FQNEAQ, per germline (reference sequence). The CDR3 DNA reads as TGTGCCAGCAGAAGCCCTGAGACAGGGAGTTACAATGAGCAGTTCTTC. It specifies CASRSPETGSYNEQFF.

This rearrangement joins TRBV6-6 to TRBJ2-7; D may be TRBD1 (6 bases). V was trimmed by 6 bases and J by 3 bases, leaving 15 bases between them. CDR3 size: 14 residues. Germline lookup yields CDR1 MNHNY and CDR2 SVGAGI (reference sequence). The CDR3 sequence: CASSLASTGYEQYF. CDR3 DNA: TGTGCCAGCAGCCTTGCTTCGACAGGCTACGAGCAGTACTTC.

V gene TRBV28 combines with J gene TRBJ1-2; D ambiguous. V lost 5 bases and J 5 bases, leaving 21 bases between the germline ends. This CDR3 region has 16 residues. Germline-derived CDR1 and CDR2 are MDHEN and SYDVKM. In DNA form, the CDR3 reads TGTGCCAGCAGTCCCACTTACGAGGCCCTCTATTATGGCTACACCTTC. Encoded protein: CASSPTYEALYYGYTF.

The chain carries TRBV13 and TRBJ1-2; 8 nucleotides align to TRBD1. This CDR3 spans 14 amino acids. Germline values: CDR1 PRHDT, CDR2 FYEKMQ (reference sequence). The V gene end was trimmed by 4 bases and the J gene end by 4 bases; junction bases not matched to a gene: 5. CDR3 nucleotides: TGTGCCAGCAGCTCACAGGGGGGCCGCTATGGCTACACCTTC. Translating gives CASSSQGGRYGYTF.

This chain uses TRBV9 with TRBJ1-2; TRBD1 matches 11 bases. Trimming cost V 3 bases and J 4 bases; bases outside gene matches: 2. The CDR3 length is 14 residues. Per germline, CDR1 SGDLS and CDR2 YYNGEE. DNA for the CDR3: TGTGCCAGCAGCGCGGGACAGGGGGGCTATGGCTACACCTTC. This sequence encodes CASSAGQGGYGYTF.

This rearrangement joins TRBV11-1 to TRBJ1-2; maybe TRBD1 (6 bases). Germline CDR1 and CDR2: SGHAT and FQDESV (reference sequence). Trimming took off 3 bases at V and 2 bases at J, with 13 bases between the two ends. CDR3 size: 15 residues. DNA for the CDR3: TGTGCCAGCAGCTTGGATACCCAGGGGAACTATGGCTACACCTTC. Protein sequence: CASSLDTQGNYGYTF. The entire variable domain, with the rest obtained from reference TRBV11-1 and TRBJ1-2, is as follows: EAEVAQSPRYKITEKSQAVAFWCDPISGHATLYWYRQILGQGPELLVQFQDESVVDDSQLPKDRFSAERLKGVDSTLKIQPAELGDSAMYLCASSLDTQGNYGYTFGSGTRLTVV.

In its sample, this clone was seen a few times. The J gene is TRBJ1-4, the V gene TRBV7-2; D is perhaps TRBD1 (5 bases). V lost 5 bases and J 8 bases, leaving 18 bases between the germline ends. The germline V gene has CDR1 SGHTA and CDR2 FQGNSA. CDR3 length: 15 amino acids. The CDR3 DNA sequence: TGTGCCAGCAGCCCAAGGGACTCCTTCACCGAAAAACTGTTTTTT. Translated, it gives CASSPRDSFTEKLFF.

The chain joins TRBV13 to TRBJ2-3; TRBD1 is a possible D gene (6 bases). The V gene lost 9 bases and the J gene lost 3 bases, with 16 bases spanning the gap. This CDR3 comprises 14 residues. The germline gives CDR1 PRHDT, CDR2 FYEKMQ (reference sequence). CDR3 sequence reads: CASTGTSSTDTQYF. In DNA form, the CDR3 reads TGTGCCAGTACCGGGACATCCTCAACAGATACGCAGTATTTT.

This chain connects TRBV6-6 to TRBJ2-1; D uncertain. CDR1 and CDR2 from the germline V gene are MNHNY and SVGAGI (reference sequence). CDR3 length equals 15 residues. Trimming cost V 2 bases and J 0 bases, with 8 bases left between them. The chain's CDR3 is CASSYVASSYNEQFF. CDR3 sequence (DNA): TGTGCCAGCAGTTACGTGGCTAGCTCCTACAATGAGCAGTTCTTC.

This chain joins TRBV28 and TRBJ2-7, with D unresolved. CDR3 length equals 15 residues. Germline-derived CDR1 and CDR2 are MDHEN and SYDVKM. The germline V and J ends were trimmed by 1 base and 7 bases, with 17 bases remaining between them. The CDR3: CASSLFVVIGREQYF. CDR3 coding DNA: TGTGCCAGCAGTTTATTCGTCGTTATCGGGCGGGAGCAGTACTTC.

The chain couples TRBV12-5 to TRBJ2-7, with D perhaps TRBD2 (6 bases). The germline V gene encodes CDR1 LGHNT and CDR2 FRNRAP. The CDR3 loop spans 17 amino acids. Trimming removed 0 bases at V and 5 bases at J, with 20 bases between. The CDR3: CASGLVRGGVSHDEQYF. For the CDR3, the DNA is TGTGCTAGTGGTTTGGTAAGGGGCGGGGTTTCGCACGACGAGCAGTACTTC. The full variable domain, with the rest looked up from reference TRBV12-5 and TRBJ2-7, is DARVTQTPRHKVTEMGQEVTMRCQPILGHNTVFWYRQTMMQGLELLAYFRNRAPLDDSGMPKDRFSAEMPDATLATLKIQPSEPRDSAVYFCASGLVRGGVSHDEQYFGPGTRLTVT.

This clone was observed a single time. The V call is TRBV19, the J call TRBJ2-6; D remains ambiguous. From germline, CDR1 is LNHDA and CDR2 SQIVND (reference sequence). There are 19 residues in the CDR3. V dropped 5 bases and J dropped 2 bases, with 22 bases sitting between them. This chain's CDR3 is CASSPIGLTSFAGANVLTF. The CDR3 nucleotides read TGTGCCAGTAGTCCAATTGGGCTGACAAGTTTTGCTGGGGCCAACGTCCTGACTTTC.

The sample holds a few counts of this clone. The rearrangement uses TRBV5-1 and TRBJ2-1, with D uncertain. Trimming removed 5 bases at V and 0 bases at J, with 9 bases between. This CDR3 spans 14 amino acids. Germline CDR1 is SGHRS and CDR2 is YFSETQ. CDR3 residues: CASRPNLSYNEQFF. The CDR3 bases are TGCGCCAGCAGACCTAACCTCTCCTACAATGAGCAGTTCTTC. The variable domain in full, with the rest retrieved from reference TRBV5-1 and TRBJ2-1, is KAGVTQTPRYLIKTRGQQVTLSCSPISGHRSVSWYQQTPGQGLQFLFEYFSETQRNKGNFPGRFSGRQFSNSRSEMNVSTLELGDSALYLCASRPNLSYNEQFFGPGTRLTVL.

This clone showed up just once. CDR3 bases: TGTGCCAGCAGCTCCCCGGGCCCCGCGGAGACCCAGTACTTC. Translated: CASSSPGPAETQYF. The chain carries TRBV13 and TRBJ2-5, with D unresolved. The V gene lost 4 bases and the J gene lost 5 bases, with 14 bases spanning the gap. CDR1 and CDR2 from the germline V gene are PRHDT and FYEKMQ (reference sequence). The CDR3 runs 14 residues.

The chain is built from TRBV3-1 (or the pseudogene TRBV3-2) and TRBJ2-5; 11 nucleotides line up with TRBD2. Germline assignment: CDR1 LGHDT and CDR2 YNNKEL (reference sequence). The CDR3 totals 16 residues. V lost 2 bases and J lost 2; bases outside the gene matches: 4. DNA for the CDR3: TGTGCCAGCAGCCAACCGACTAGCGGGGAACAAGAGACCCAGTACTTC. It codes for CASSQPTSGEQETQYF.

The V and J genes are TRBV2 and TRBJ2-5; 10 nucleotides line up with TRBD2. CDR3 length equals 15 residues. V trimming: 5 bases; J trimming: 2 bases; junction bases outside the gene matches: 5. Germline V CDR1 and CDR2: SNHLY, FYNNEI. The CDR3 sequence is CASSSLLAGQETQYF. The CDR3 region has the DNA TGTGCCAGCAGTTCCTTACTAGCGGGGCAAGAGACCCAGTACTTC.